This TCR beta chain was observed in a study of blood T cell repertoires in COVID-19. The data were produced by immunoSEQ multiplex PCR, yet TCRdb's version contains in-frame clones alone and is incomplete. Seen here are about 500,000 clones, approximately 88% observed once, and the top ten hold 7.5% to 9%. The trim removed 3 bases at V and 9 bases at J, leaving 15 bases unmatched. Germline V lookup: CDR1 ENHRY, CDR2 SYGVKD. CDR3 length equals 16 residues. This TCR was recovered from a woman aged 50 to 65 with COVID-19, enrolled during active disease. The chain has TRBV10-3 and TRBJ1-2, with TRBD1 identical over 8 bases. Sequencing was done on a sample of peripheral blood. CDR3 amino acids: CAISDGQGFSRTSYTF. In DNA form, the CDR3 reads TGTGCCATCAGTGACGGACAGGGATTTTCTCGTACTAGCTACACCTTC.